One sample yielded the 32 T cell receptor beta chains listed below, sequenced in a study of shared clonotypes between healthy human individuals. Generated by immunoSEQ multiplex PCR, the TCRdb table keeps only in-frame clones and is missing some. The sample includes 2 million to 2.5 million clones, about 93% seen only once; the top ten take under 2%. Terminally differentiated effector memory CD45RA+ cells were left out of the naive CD8 fraction, which was CD45RO-negative and positively selected for CCR7. Sequencing was carried out using naive CD8+ T cells from PBMCs. These receptors originate from a man aged 18 to 35 in good health. Some clones in this sample may be carry-over from other donors' samples.

The rearrangement joins TRBV29-1 to TRBJ2-5, with TRBD1 matching 7 bases. The DNA end lines up better with TRBJ2-7; the J call may be wrong. CDR1 is SQVTM, CDR2 ANQGSEA, per germline. This CDR3 comprises 15 residues. CDR3 residues: CSVGQGIRSSYEQYF. The CDR3 bases are TGCAGCGTTGGACAGGGCATTAGGAGCTCCTACGAGCAGTACTTC.

The rearrangement joins TRBV27 to TRBJ1-2, with 10 bases that match TRBD1. The V segment lost 3 bases and the J segment 8 bases; nucleotides outside the gene matches: 6. CDR1 MNHEY and CDR2 SMNVEV come from the germline V gene (reference sequence). This CDR3 has 14 residues. In nucleotides, the CDR3 is TGTGCCAGCAGTTTCACCGGGACAGGGGACGGCTACACCTTC. Its translation is CASSFTGTGDGYTF.

The V call is TRBV27, the J call TRBJ2-5; D is ambiguous. The CDR3 runs 13 residues. V lost 5 bases and J lost 5, with 12 bases in between. CDR1 and CDR2 from the germline V gene are MNHEY and SMNVEV (reference sequence). The CDR3 spells CASSPRAKETQYF. The CDR3 nucleotides are TGTGCCAGCAGTCCGCGTGCTAAGGAGACCCAGTACTTC.

V is TRBV6-6 and J is TRBJ2-3, with 14 bases aligning to TRBD2. CDR3 length: 16 amino acids. In germline, CDR1 is MNHNY, CDR2 SVGAGI (reference sequence). V was clipped by 6 bases and J by 3 bases; unmatched bases: 5. CDR3 residues: CASRRTSGRLTDTQYF. The CDR3 nucleotides read TGTGCCAGCAGGAGGACTAGCGGGAGGCTAACAGATACGCAGTATTTT.

The rearrangement joins TRBV18 to TRBJ2-1, with 12 positions matching TRBD1. V lost 2 bases to trimming and J lost 9 bases; unmatched junction nucleotides: 2. The CDR3 length is 14 residues. Germline V gene sequence: CDR1 KGHSH, CDR2 LQKENI. The CDR3 loop is CASSPRDRGLEQFF. Written as DNA, the CDR3 is TGTGCCAGCTCACCAAGGGACAGGGGGCTTGAGCAGTTCTTC.

This clone was counted between two and nine times. The rearrangement links TRBV4-1 to TRBJ1-2; 7 nucleotides match TRBD1. Germline V CDR1 and CDR2: MGHRA, YSYEKL. With 0 bases clipped from V and 0 bases from J, the junction kept 13 bases outside the gene matches. This CDR3 has 19 amino acids. The CDR3 DNA reads TGCGCCAGCAGCCAAGATCGGGGGACAGAATCATCAACTAACTATGGCTACACCTTC. This codes for CASSQDRGTESSTNYGYTF.

CDR3 coding DNA: TGTGCCACCTCGACAGGGACCTACAATGAGCAGTTCTTC. This gives the protein CATSTGTYNEQFF. The chain combines TRBV27 with TRBJ2-1, with TRBD1 matching over 7 bases. Germline V gene data show CDR1 as MNHEY and CDR2 as SMNVEV (reference sequence). The ends lost 10 bases at V and 2 bases at J; junction bases unmatched: 5. The CDR3 totals 13 residues.

This clone occurred once. This chain uses TRBV7-9 with TRBJ2-3, with 11 bases lining up with TRBD2. Trimming cost V 5 bases and J 3 bases; bases outside gene matches: 10. The CDR3 has 17 residues. Germline V lookup: CDR1 SEHNR, CDR2 FQNEAQ (reference sequence). The DNA for the CDR3 is TGTGCCAGCAGCCTCATCACTAGCGGGAGCATTACAGATACGCAGTATTTT. Amino acid sequence: CASSLITSGSITDTQYF.

The V call is TRBV7-9, the J call TRBJ2-3, with D possibly matching TRBD1 (5 bases). V lost 1 base and J lost 2, with 7 bases in between. CDR1 and CDR2 (germline): SEHNR, FQNEAQ (reference sequence). This CDR3 has 14 amino acids. The CDR3 nucleotides are TGTGCCAGCAGCTTAGGCAGGGCCACAGATACGCAGTATTTT. Protein: CASSLGRATDTQYF.

The genes are TRBV10-1 and TRBJ2-1, with D unclear. The CDR3 totals 14 residues. V lost 4 bases, J lost 8 bases, and 15 bases lay in between. The germline V gene encodes CDR1 WNHNN and CDR2 SYGVQD (reference sequence). The DNA for the CDR3 is TGCGCCAGCAGTGGGAGTCGGGTTCGGGATGAGCAGTTCTTC. Protein: CASSGSRVRDEQFF.

The rearrangement uses TRBV30 and TRBJ1-5; D call uncertain. V gave up 3 bases and J gave up 3 bases, with 12 bases separating them. Germline-derived CDR1 and CDR2 are GTSNPN and SVGIG (reference sequence). The CDR3 is 14 amino acids. CDR3 bases: TGTGCCTGGAGCGAGAAGTTGCACAATCAGCCCCAGCATTTT. This codes for CAWSEKLHNQPQHF. Filled out from reference TRBV30 and TRBJ1-5, the complete variable domain reads SQTIHQWPATLVQPVGSPLSLECTVEGTSNPNLYWYRQAAGRGLQLLFYSVGIGQISSEVPQNLSASRPQDRQFILSSKKLLLSDSGFYLCAWSEKLHNQPQHFGDGTRLSIL.

The chain recombines TRBV19 with TRBJ1-5; no clear D gene. V shed 3 bases and J shed 5 bases, with 14 bases lying between them. The CDR3 sequence is 15 residues long. CDR1 and CDR2 from the germline V gene are LNHDA and SQIVND (reference sequence). The CDR3 loop is CASSIKRPSYQPQHF. The CDR3 DNA reads as TGTGCCAGTAGTATTAAGAGACCCTCCTATCAGCCCCAGCATTTT.

This chain joins TRBV19 and TRBJ2-2; 9 positions match TRBD2. This CDR3 comprises 17 residues. J lost 4 bases, V lost 5 bases, and 11 bases had no gene match. Germline V lookup: CDR1 LNHDA, CDR2 SQIVND (reference sequence). CDR3 loop: CASSQNGGLAFTGELFF. CDR3 DNA sequence: TGTGCCAGTAGTCAGAATGGGGGACTAGCCTTCACCGGGGAGCTGTTTTTT.

This clone was counted once. The chain is built from TRBV6-4 and TRBJ2-7; D call uncertain. V was pared by 7 bases and J by 0 bases, with 10 bases between. This CDR3 comprises 13 residues. From germline, CDR1 is MRHNA and CDR2 SNTAGT. The CDR3 here is CASTGSYSYEQYF. As DNA, the CDR3 is TGTGCCAGCACAGGCAGTTACTCCTACGAGCAGTACTTC.

The V and J genes are TRBV19 and TRBJ2-7, with D possibly being TRBD1 (6 bases). The CDR3 length is 12 residues. Trimming took 3 bases from V and 7 from J, leaving 10 bases between them. Germline V CDR1 and CDR2: LNHDA, SQIVND (reference sequence). CDR3 loop: CASSINRAEQYF. The CDR3 DNA is TGTGCCAGTAGTATCAACAGGGCTGAGCAGTACTTC.

This chain links TRBV6-6 with TRBJ1-1; no clear D gene. V lost 6 bases and J lost 0, with 11 bases in between. The CDR3 loop spans 14 amino acids. Germline V gene data show CDR1 as MNHNY and CDR2 as SVGAGI (reference sequence). The CDR3 nucleotides read TGTGCCAGCAGCCGGACGCCCCTGAACACTGAAGCTTTCTTT. It is translated as CASSRTPLNTEAFF.

This chain connects TRBV27 to TRBJ1-1; 9 bases are a match to TRBD1. V lost 5 bases and J lost 4; bases outside the gene matches: 14. CDR3 size: 17 residues. Germline CDR1 is MNHEY and CDR2 is SMNVEV (reference sequence). The DNA of the CDR3 is TGTGCCAGCAGTCCGGGGGACAGGGCCACAACAGGCACTGAAGCTTTCTTT. It translates to CASSPGDRATTGTEAFF.

This clone has more than one count but fewer than ten. This rearrangement joins TRBV7-9 to TRBJ2-1, with D possibly matching TRBD2 (6 bases). Germline assignment: CDR1 SEHNR and CDR2 FQNEAQ (reference sequence). Trimming shortened V by 5 bases and J by 3 bases, and 17 bases separated the two germline ends. This CDR3 comprises 16 residues. CDR3 coding DNA: TGTGCCAGCAGCCCCTTGGGACTTGCACTCTACAATGAGCAGTTCTTC. Amino acid sequence: CASSPLGLALYNEQFF.

The chain is built from TRBV7-9 and TRBJ2-7; TRBD2 matches at 9 bases. The CDR3 totals 16 residues. V was clipped by 2 bases and J by 0 bases; unmatched bases: 5. The V gene's germline CDR1 is SEHNR and CDR2 FQNEAQ (reference sequence). The CDR3: CASSLSGSGGSYEQYF. The CDR3, as DNA: TGTGCCAGCAGCTTATCGGGTAGCGGGGGCTCCTACGAGCAGTACTTC. Combining the CDR3 with reference TRBV7-9 and TRBJ2-7 gives the whole variable domain DTGVSQNPRHKITKRGQNVTFRCDPISEHNRLYWYRQTLGQGPEFLTYFQNEAQLEKSRLLSDRFSAERPKGSFSTLEIQRTEQGDSAMYLCASSLSGSGGSYEQYFGPGTRLTVT.

The chain is built from TRBV2 and TRBJ1-2; D unresolved. The CDR3 length is 15 residues. V was pared by 1 base and J by 0 bases, with 9 bases between. From germline, CDR1 is SNHLY and CDR2 FYNNEI. This chain's CDR3 is CASSEDLNSNYGYTF. Written as DNA, the CDR3 is TGTGCCAGCAGTGAAGACTTAAATTCTAACTATGGCTACACCTTC.

The rearrangement uses TRBV30 and TRBJ2-1; no definite D call. This CDR3 region has 12 residues. V dropped 4 bases and J dropped 9 bases, with 13 bases sitting between them. Germline-derived CDR1 and CDR2 are GTSNPN and SVGIG (reference sequence). CDR3 sequence (DNA): TGTGCCTGGAAAGAACTCCTACGTGAGCAGTTCTTC. As protein: CAWKELLREQFF.

V usage is TRBV6-5 and J usage is TRBJ1-5; D unclear. The CDR3 is made up of 13 amino acids. V dropped 8 bases and J dropped 1 base, with 9 bases sitting between them. Per germline, CDR1 MNHEY and CDR2 SVGAGI. CDR3 bases: TGTGCCAGCGGGTACGGGAGCAATCAGCCCCAGCATTTT. It codes for CASGYGSNQPQHF.

CDR3 region: CASSMAGHTSYEQYF. The CDR3 nucleotides are TGCGCCAGCAGCATGGCGGGTCACACCTCCTACGAGCAGTACTTC. The V gene is TRBV5-1, the J gene TRBJ2-7; D is possibly TRBD2 (5 bases). The germline gives CDR1 SGHRS, CDR2 YFSETQ. V was clipped by 4 bases and J by 0 bases, with 14 bases between them. CDR3 length equals 15 residues.

V and J are TRBV28 and TRBJ2-7; D gene uncertain. CDR1 is MDHEN, CDR2 SYDVKM, per germline. V gave up 2 bases and J gave up 3 bases, with 8 bases separating them. The CDR3 totals 13 residues. CDR3 nucleotide sequence: TGTGCCAGCAGTTTAGGGTACGGCTACGAGCAGTACTTC. As protein: CASSLGYGYEQYF.

The chain links TRBV4-1 to TRBJ2-7, with 14 bases fitting TRBD2. The ends lost 1 base at V and 0 bases at J; junction bases unmatched: 14. The germline V gene encodes CDR1 MGHRA and CDR2 YSYEKL. The CDR3 loop spans 21 amino acids. CDR3 sequence reads: CASSQARMVGLAGGPSYEQYF. The DNA for the CDR3 is TGCGCCAGCAGCCAAGCCAGGATGGTTGGACTAGCGGGAGGTCCCTCCTACGAGCAGTACTTC.

This clone was observed once. The J gene is TRBJ1-3, the V gene TRBV5-4; TRBD1 is a possible D gene (6 bases). V was clipped by 0 bases and J by 4 bases, with 14 bases between them. The germline V gene has CDR1 SGHNT and CDR2 YYREEE (reference sequence). This CDR3 is built from 16 residues. The CDR3, as DNA: TGTGCCAGCAGCTTGGTTCCAGGGGTGGAGGGAAACACCATATATTTT. It translates to CASSLVPGVEGNTIYF.

The chain links TRBV7-9 to TRBJ2-2; 9 positions agree with TRBD1. From germline, CDR1 is SEHNR and CDR2 FQNEAQ (reference sequence). The CDR3 consists of 16 residues. V gave up 5 bases and J gave up 5 bases; unmatched junction bases: 9. CDR3 in amino acids: CASSAGQGSRTGELFF. CDR3 coding DNA: TGTGCCAGCAGCGCCGGACAGGGGAGTCGGACCGGGGAGCTGTTTTTT.

This rearrangement joins TRBV5-4 to TRBJ1-1; D is unclear. The germline CDR1 and CDR2 sequences are SGHNT and YYREEE (reference sequence). Trimming pared 4 bases from V and 0 bases from J, leaving 19 bases between. CDR3 length equals 17 residues. This CDR3 is CASSPPPSYLVNTEAFF. Written as DNA, the CDR3 is TGTGCCAGCAGCCCGCCTCCCTCTTATCTAGTGAACACTGAAGCTTTCTTT.

The chain employs TRBV28 and TRBJ1-5; D is unclear. The germline V and J ends were trimmed by 4 bases and 6 bases, with 16 bases remaining between them. The CDR3 runs 15 residues. CDR1 and CDR2 from the germline V gene are MDHEN and SYDVKM. This CDR3 reads CASSYTLAPLQPQHF. The CDR3 DNA reads TGTGCCAGCAGTTATACACTAGCCCCCCTTCAGCCCCAGCATTTT. Drawing the rest from reference TRBV28 and TRBJ1-5, the complete variable domain is DVKVTQSSRYLVKRTGEKVFLECVQDMDHENMFWYRQDPGLGLRLIYFSYDVKMKEKGDIPEGYSVSREKKERFSLILESASTNQTSMYLCASSYTLAPLQPQHFGDGTRLSIL.

A remark on this clone: Other DNA sequences within the sample encode an identical CDR3. This chain joins TRBV9 and TRBJ2-7; 9 bases agree with TRBD1. The CDR3 runs to 14 residues. V was clipped by 1 base and J by 2 bases; unmatched bases: 1. Germline CDR1 and CDR2: SGDLS and YYNGEE. The CDR3 loop is CASSVRTGAYEQYF. CDR3 nucleotide sequence: TGTGCCAGCAGCGTAAGGACAGGGGCCTACGAGCAGTACTTC.

The chain couples TRBV28 to TRBJ1-2; 7 bases line up with TRBD1. With 8 bases clipped from V and 4 bases from J, the junction kept 16 bases outside the gene matches. The germline V gene has CDR1 MDHEN and CDR2 SYDVKM. This CDR3 is 16 amino acids long. Here the CDR3 reads CASFPLGRGPVYGYTF. CDR3 coding DNA: TGTGCCAGCTTCCCCCTGGGGAGGGGGCCCGTCTATGGCTACACCTTC.

Points on this clone: The sample contains more than one DNA sequence encoding this CDR3. V usage is TRBV11-2 and J usage is TRBJ2-5, with a weak D call TRBD2 (7 bases). Trimming cost V 3 bases and J 5 bases, with 10 bases left between them. Looked up from germline, CDR1 is SGHAT and CDR2 is FQNNGV. This CDR3 has 13 amino acids. The CDR3 coding sequence is TGTGCCAGCAGCTTGAGGGGGGGCGAGACCCAGTACTTC. It codes for CASSLRGGETQYF.